This passage covers 22 T cell receptor beta chains from one sample sequenced in a study of OX40 agonist ivuxolimab in advanced cancers. Assay: immunoSEQ multiplex PCR; the TCRdb copy retains only in-frame clones and omits some. Counted here are approximately 30,000 clones, around four fifths occurring once; the ten biggest clones make up about 26%. The sample in question was CD4+ or CD8+ T cells sorted from blood, obtained in a trial of the OX40 agonist ivuxolimab. The receptors stem from an adult with an advanced solid tumor such as melanoma, head and neck, liver or kidney cancer.

The V call is TRBV14, the J call TRBJ2-1, with no clear D. The germline V and J ends were trimmed by 4 bases and 4 bases, with 17 bases remaining between them. Germline CDR1 SGHDN, CDR2 FVKESK. CDR3 length: 16 amino acids. In nucleotides, the CDR3 is TGTGCCAGCAGCCCCCGTGTCGGAACCGGGTACAATGAGCAGTTCTTC. Its translation: CASSPRVGTGYNEQFF.

The chain recombines TRBV9 with TRBJ2-3, with 8 bases identical to TRBD1. Germline CDR1 SGDLS, CDR2 YYNGEE. The CDR3 sequence is 14 residues long. V lost 3 bases to trimming and J lost 3 bases; unmatched junction nucleotides: 3. The DNA of the CDR3 is TGTGCCAGCAGCGAAACAGGGGGGACAGATACGCAGTATTTT. Residues: CASSETGGTDTQYF. Full variable domain (rest looked up from reference TRBV9 and TRBJ2-3): DSGVTQTPKHLITATGQRVTLRCSPRSGDLSVYWYQQSLDQGLQFLIQYYNGEERAKGNILERFSAQQFPDLHSELNLSSLELGDSALYFCASSETGGTDTQYFGPGTRLTVL.

The rearrangement links TRBV19 to TRBJ1-6; no firm D call. The CDR3 spans 16 residues. V was pared by 5 bases and J by 0 bases, with 11 bases between. Germline V gives CDR1 LNHDA, CDR2 SQIVND (reference sequence). CDR3 region: CASSSTGSSYNSPLHF. The CDR3 nucleotides read TGTGCCAGTAGTTCGACCGGAAGCTCCTATAATTCACCCCTCCACTTT.

The J gene is TRBJ2-2, the V gene TRBV6-6; possible D gene TRBD2, 5 bases. Germline lookup yields CDR1 MNHNY and CDR2 SVGAGI (reference sequence). With 8 bases removed from V and 1 base from J, the gap between germline ends came to 11 bases. The CDR3 has 14 residues. CDR3 coding DNA: TGTGCCAGCGGCGGGCAACAGAACACCGGGGAGCTGTTTTTT. This sequence encodes CASGGQQNTGELFF.

The gene calls are TRBV6-5 and TRBJ1-1; D may be TRBD1 (5 bases). This CDR3 region has 13 residues. Trimming left V 6 bases short and J 2 bases short, with 10 bases between. CDR1 is MNHEY and CDR2 is SVGAGI in the germline V gene. CDR3 residues: CASRIRENTEAFF. CDR3 nucleotide sequence: TGTGCCAGCAGGATCAGGGAAAACACTGAAGCTTTCTTT.

The chain couples TRBV6-1 to TRBJ2-7; maybe TRBD1 (5 bases). There are 14 residues in the CDR3. Trimming took off 0 bases at V and 4 bases at J, with 10 bases between the two ends. Germline V gene sequence: CDR1 MNHNS, CDR2 SASEGT. CDR3 DNA sequence: TGTGCCAGCAGTGAAGCGCAGGGATGGTACGAGCAGTACTTC. It specifies CASSEAQGWYEQYF.

The chain is built from TRBV27 and TRBJ1-2; D is ambiguous. Deletions cut 6 bases from V and 0 bases from J, with 14 bases between. From germline, CDR1 is MNHEY and CDR2 SMNVEV (reference sequence). The CDR3 length is 15 residues. CDR3 loop: CASSRSGPANYGYTF. Written as DNA, the CDR3 is TGTGCCAGCAGCCGATCCGGACCAGCTAACTATGGCTACACCTTC.

The V and J genes are TRBV21-1 and TRBJ2-1; TRBD2, as called in the table, went unchecked against the DNA. TRBV21-1 counts as a pseudogene. The CDR3 loop spans 16 amino acids. CDR3 amino acids: CASSKATTSSPNEQFF. The CDR3 nucleotides are TGTGCCAGCAGCAAAGCGACGACTAGCAGTCCCAATGAGCAGTTCTTC.

The J gene is TRBJ1-3, the V gene TRBV6-1; D remains ambiguous. The V and J ends lost 1 base and 6 bases respectively, with 22 bases between them. Germline CDR1 and CDR2: MNHNS and SASEGT. The CDR3 consists of 18 residues. The CDR3 sequence: CASSEGWVFLENENTIYF. CDR3 bases: TGTGCCAGCAGTGAAGGTTGGGTTTTCCTAGAGAACGAAAACACCATATATTTT.

The chain carries TRBV6-5 and TRBJ1-1; D is perhaps TRBD1 (6 bases). The germline gives CDR1 MNHEY, CDR2 SVGAGI. V lost 5 bases, J lost 6 bases, and 7 bases lay in between. This CDR3 has 11 residues. CDR3 region: CASSKGAEAFF. The DNA of the CDR3 is TGTGCCAGCAGTAAGGGGGCTGAAGCTTTCTTT.

The V call is TRBV30, the J call TRBJ2-7; D is unclear. This CDR3 has 13 amino acids. The V and J ends lost 0 bases and 2 bases respectively, with 8 bases between them. Germline CDR1 and CDR2: GTSNPN and SVGIG (reference sequence). The CDR3 nucleotides read TGTGCCTGGAGTGTCGAAACGACCTACGAGCAGTACTTC. Protein sequence: CAWSVETTYEQYF.

The V gene is TRBV5-6, the J gene TRBJ1-5; 7 bases fit TRBD1. Germline-derived CDR1 and CDR2 are SGHDT and YYEEEE. CDR3 length equals 15 residues. J lost 6 bases, V lost 1 base, and 7 bases had no gene match. The CDR3 region has the DNA TGTGCCAGCAGCTTGCAGGGGGGTGGAATTCAGCCCCAGCATTTT. Protein: CASSLQGGGIQPQHF.

This clone has only one observation. This chain links TRBV5-4 with TRBJ2-2; TRBD1 agrees at 7 bases. CDR3 size: 16 residues. Germline V gives CDR1 SGHNT, CDR2 YYREEE (reference sequence). V was pared by 1 base and J by 2 bases, with 5 bases of the junction left unmatched. CDR3 residues: CASSLTGAYNTGELFF. CDR3 bases: TGTGCCAGCAGCTTGACAGGGGCGTATAACACCGGGGAGCTGTTTTTT.

The rearrangement links TRBV15 to TRBJ1-5, with D perhaps matching TRBD1 (6 bases). There are 18 residues in the CDR3. Germline assignment: CDR1 LNHNV and CDR2 YYDKDF (reference sequence). Trimming cost V 1 base and J 1 base, with 17 bases left between them. The CDR3 loop reads CATSRGITRGLSNQPQHF. The CDR3, as DNA: TGTGCCACCAGCAGAGGGATTACGAGGGGGTTGAGCAATCAGCCCCAGCATTTT.

This sequence joins TRBV29-1 and TRBJ2-6; 9 nucleotides match TRBD1. J lost 3 bases, V lost 7 bases, and 4 bases had no gene match. Per germline, CDR1 SQVTM and CDR2 ANQGSEA. This CDR3 is built from 14 residues. CDR3 sequence: CSALTGGGANVLTF. The CDR3 DNA follows: TGCAGCGCGCTGACAGGGGGTGGGGCCAACGTCCTGACTTTC.

This sequence joins TRBV6-1 and TRBJ2-5, with TRBD2 matching 7 bases. Germline assignment: CDR1 MNHNS and CDR2 SASEGT. The CDR3 runs 16 residues. Trimming took 4 bases from V and 2 from J; bases not matched to a gene: 10. CDR3 in amino acids: CASSVTSALPQETQYF. The CDR3 DNA is TGTGCCAGCAGTGTAACTAGCGCGCTACCACAAGAGACCCAGTACTTC.

The rearrangement links TRBV5-4 to TRBJ1-2, with 9 bases lining up with TRBD1. This CDR3 contains 16 residues. After removal of 3 bases from V and 4 bases from J, the junction contained 10 bases not matched to a gene. Germline V gives CDR1 SGHNT, CDR2 YYREEE (reference sequence). The CDR3 here is CASSSGMGQGSYGYTF. For the CDR3, the DNA is TGTGCCAGCAGCTCGGGGATGGGACAGGGAAGCTATGGCTACACCTTC.

The CDR3 sequence is CASSQQDNYGYTF. The CDR3 DNA is TGCGCCAGCAGCCAACAGGACAATTATGGCTACACCTTC. V gene TRBV4-1 combines with J gene TRBJ1-2; weak D call: TRBD1 (5 bases). V was clipped by 2 bases and J by 5 bases, with 9 bases between them. This CDR3 has 13 residues. Germline V CDR1 and CDR2: MGHRA, YSYEKL.

The gene calls are TRBV9 and TRBJ2-3; 13 bases agree with TRBD2. V trimming: 3 bases; J trimming: 4 bases; junction bases outside the gene matches: 11. Germline V gives CDR1 SGDLS, CDR2 YYNGEE. The CDR3 runs to 18 residues. Here the CDR3 DNA reads TGTGCCAGCAGCGCCGGACTAGCGGGAGCCAGTATCGCAGATACGCAGTATTTT. Its translation: CASSAGLAGASIADTQYF.

The chain carries TRBV11-3 and TRBJ1-2; 9 bases are a match to TRBD1. There are 14 residues in the CDR3. V was clipped by 7 bases and J by 4 bases; unmatched bases: 7. Germline loops: CDR1 SGHNT, CDR2 YENEEA. CDR3 in amino acids: CASIPGQGSYGYTF. CDR3 DNA sequence: TGTGCCAGCATCCCGGGACAGGGCTCCTATGGCTACACCTTC.

This rearrangement joins TRBV2 to TRBJ2-7, with D perhaps TRBD2 (5 bases). Germline V gene lookup returns CDR1 SNHLY and CDR2 FYNNEI. CDR3 size: 14 residues. V lost 4 bases and J lost 2, with 12 bases in between. The CDR3 DNA reads TGTGCCAGCAGTGGTTGGCAGGAGGCCTACGAGCAGTACTTC. Its protein product is CASSGWQEAYEQYF.

This clone is medium-sized (0.01 to 0.1%). The chain has TRBV4-1 and TRBJ2-7, with TRBD2 identical over 14 bases. This CDR3 spans 17 amino acids. V was pared by 1 base and J by 7 bases, with 9 bases of the junction left unmatched. Germline lookup yields CDR1 MGHRA and CDR2 YSYEKL. The CDR3 DNA reads as TGCGCCAGCAGCCAAGTTTCAGGGACTAGCGGGAGTTTGGAGCAGTACTTC. This sequence encodes CASSQVSGTSGSLEQYF.